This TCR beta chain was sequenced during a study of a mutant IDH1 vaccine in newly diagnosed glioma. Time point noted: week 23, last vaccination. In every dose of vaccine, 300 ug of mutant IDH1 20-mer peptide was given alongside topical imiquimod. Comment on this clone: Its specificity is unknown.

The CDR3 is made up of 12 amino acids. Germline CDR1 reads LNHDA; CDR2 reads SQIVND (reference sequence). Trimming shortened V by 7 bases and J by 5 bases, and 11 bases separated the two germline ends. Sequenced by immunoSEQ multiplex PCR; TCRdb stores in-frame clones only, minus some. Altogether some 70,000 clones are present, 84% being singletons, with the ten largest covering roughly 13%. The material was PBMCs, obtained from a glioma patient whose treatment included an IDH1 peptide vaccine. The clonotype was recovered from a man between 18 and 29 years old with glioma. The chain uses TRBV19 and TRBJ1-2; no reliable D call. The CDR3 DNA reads TGTGCCAGTAATGACCCCCCATATGGCTACACCTTC. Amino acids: CASNDPPYGYTF.